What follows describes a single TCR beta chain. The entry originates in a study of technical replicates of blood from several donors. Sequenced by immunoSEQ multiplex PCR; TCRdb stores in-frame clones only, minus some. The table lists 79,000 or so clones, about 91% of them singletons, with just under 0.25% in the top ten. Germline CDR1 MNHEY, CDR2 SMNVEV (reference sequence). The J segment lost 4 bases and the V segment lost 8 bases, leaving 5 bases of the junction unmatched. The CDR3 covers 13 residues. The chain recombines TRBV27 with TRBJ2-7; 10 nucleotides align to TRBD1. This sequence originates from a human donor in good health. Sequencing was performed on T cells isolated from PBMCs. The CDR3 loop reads CASGPGQGYEQYF. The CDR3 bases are TGTGCCAGCGGGCCGGGACAGGGGTACGAGCAGTACTTC.